This T cell receptor (beta chain) is drawn from a study of T cell responses to AZD1222 COVID-19 vaccine. Study results and caveats: The repertoires were collected only after the peak T cell response. Seropositive at baseline were only a handful of AZD1222 recipients.

Germline-derived CDR1 and CDR2 are SGHNT and YYREEE (reference sequence). CDR3 length: 15 amino acids. Trimming took 0 bases from V and 1 from J, leaving 7 bases between them. As concerns this clone: Its specificity is not known.

Method: immunoSEQ multiplex PCR; TCRdb's copy keeps in-frame clones and lacks some. The sample shows about 130,000 clones, about 86% of them seen only once. The source of this sequence is an adult in good health. Sequenced material: peripheral blood, taken on day 0 of AZD1222 vaccination. The chain has TRBV5-4 and TRBJ2-2; tentatively, D is TRBD1 or TRBD2 (5 bases each). The CDR3 sequence is CASSLGGVNTGELFF. In DNA form, the CDR3 reads TGTGCCAGCAGCTTGGGAGGGGTGAACACCGGGGAGCTGTTTTTT.